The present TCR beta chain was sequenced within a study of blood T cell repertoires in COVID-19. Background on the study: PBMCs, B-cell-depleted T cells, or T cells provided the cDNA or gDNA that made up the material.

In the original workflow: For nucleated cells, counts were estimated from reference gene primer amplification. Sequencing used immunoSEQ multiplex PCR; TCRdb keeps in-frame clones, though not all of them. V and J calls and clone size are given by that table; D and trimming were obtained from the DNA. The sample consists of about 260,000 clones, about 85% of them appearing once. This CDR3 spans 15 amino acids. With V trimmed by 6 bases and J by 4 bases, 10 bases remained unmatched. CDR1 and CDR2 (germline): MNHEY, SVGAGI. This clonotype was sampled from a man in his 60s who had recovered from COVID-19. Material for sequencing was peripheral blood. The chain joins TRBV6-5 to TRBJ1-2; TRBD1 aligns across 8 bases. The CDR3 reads CASREGAGGFYGYTF. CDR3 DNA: TGTGCCAGCAGGGAGGGAGCAGGGGGCTTCTATGGCTACACCTTC.